The 21 T cell receptor beta chains listed next were all sequenced from one sample in a study of shared clonotypes between healthy human individuals. Sequenced by immunoSEQ multiplex PCR; TCRdb stores in-frame clones only, minus some. The data show millions of clones, with just over 90% seen just once and roughly 0.15% held by the top ten. Sequencing used naive CD4+ T cells sorted from blood. Subset indicated: CD45RA+ positively selected. The receptors were gathered from a man younger than 35 in good health.

The chain uses TRBV4-1 and TRBJ1-4; no reliable D call. V lost 4 bases and J lost 4, with 10 bases in between. The CDR3 totals 14 residues. CDR1 and CDR2 from the germline V gene are MGHRA and YSYEKL. The CDR3 sequence is CASSLYVFNEKLFF. The CDR3 DNA sequence: TGCGCCAGCAGCCTTTATGTGTTTAATGAAAAACTGTTTTTT.

To note about this clone: Other DNA sequences in this specimen translate into the identical CDR3. The rearrangement links TRBV7-9 to TRBJ2-5; D gene uncertain. Trimming stripped 2 bases from V and 5 bases from J, with 3 bases between. Germline V CDR1 and CDR2: SEHNR, FQNEAQ (reference sequence). This CDR3 region has 11 residues. In nucleotides, the CDR3 is TGTGCCAGCAGCTTATATGAGACCCAGTACTTC. This sequence encodes CASSLYETQYF. Drawing the rest from reference TRBV7-9 and TRBJ2-5, the complete variable domain is DTGVSQNPRHKITKRGQNVTFRCDPISEHNRLYWYRQTLGQGPEFLTYFQNEAQLEKSRLLSDRFSAERPKGSFSTLEIQRTEQGDSAMYLCASSLYETQYFGPGTRLLVL.

Comment on this clone: This CDR3 is also generated by other DNA sequences in the sample. The chain employs TRBV5-1 and TRBJ1-5; unclear D gene. The CDR3 loop spans 15 amino acids. Germline V gene sequence: CDR1 SGHRS, CDR2 YFSETQ. V lost 0 bases and J 0 bases, leaving 7 bases between the germline ends. In nucleotides, the CDR3 is TGCGCCAGCAGCTTGGACAGCCATAGCAATCAGCCCCAGCATTTT. This sequence encodes CASSLDSHSNQPQHF. The complete variable domain, with remaining parts taken from reference TRBV5-1 and TRBJ1-5, reads KAGVTQTPRYLIKTRGQQVTLSCSPISGHRSVSWYQQTPGQGLQFLFEYFSETQRNKGNFPGRFSGRQFSNSRSEMNVSTLELGDSALYLCASSLDSHSNQPQHFGDGTRLSIL.

This chain joins TRBV9 and TRBJ2-5, with 9 bases aligning to TRBD2. Looked up from germline, CDR1 is SGDLS and CDR2 is YYNGEE. The ends lost 0 bases at V and 5 bases at J; junction bases unmatched: 11. The CDR3 totals 17 residues. CDR3 region: CASSVGPSGDWGETQYF. In DNA form, the CDR3 reads TGTGCCAGCAGCGTAGGTCCTAGCGGGGATTGGGGGGAGACCCAGTACTTC.

The chain has TRBV21-1 and TRBJ2-1. TRBV21-1 is tagged as a pseudogene. The CDR3 extends over 16 amino acids. Written as DNA, the CDR3 is TGTGCCAGCAGCAAAGCTAACGCTTACTCCTACAATGAGCAGTTCTTC. Encoded protein: CASSKANAYSYNEQFF.

The rearrangement uses TRBV2 and TRBJ2-1; tentatively, D is TRBD2 (5 bases). CDR1 SNHLY and CDR2 FYNNEI come from the germline V gene. V was pared by 6 bases and J by 9 bases, with 12 bases between. This CDR3 contains 12 residues. The CDR3 DNA is TGTGCCAGCAGGCTACTAGTGAGTGAGCAGTTCTTC. As protein: CASRLLVSEQFF.

Turning to this clone: This specimen includes other DNA sequences encoding the same CDR3. The V call is TRBV5-1, the J call TRBJ2-5; D may match TRBD1 or TRBD2 (6 bases each). Trimming removed 0 bases at V and 5 bases at J, with 11 bases between. The CDR3 is made up of 14 amino acids. Germline V gene sequence: CDR1 SGHRS, CDR2 YFSETQ. The CDR3 region is CASSLGGGGETQYF. DNA of the CDR3: TGCGCCAGCAGCTTGGGAGGGGGAGGCGAGACCCAGTACTTC.

This clone has just one count. CDR3 nucleotides: TGTGCCAGCAGCTTGGATACCAGGTCAGCCGGGGCCAACGTCCTGACTTTC. It encodes CASSLDTRSAGANVLTF. The gene calls are TRBV5-5 and TRBJ2-6; no reliable D call. CDR1 and CDR2 from the germline V gene are SGHKS and YYEKEE (reference sequence). V dropped 0 bases and J dropped 4 bases, with 14 bases sitting between them. This CDR3 is built from 17 residues.

The V and J genes are TRBV28 and TRBJ1-2, with 8 nucleotides matching TRBD1. The length of the CDR3 is 16 residues. Germline V gives CDR1 MDHEN, CDR2 SYDVKM. Trimming cost V 5 bases and J 1 base; bases outside gene matches: 9. The CDR3 loop reads CASSSPGGAFNYGYTF. The CDR3 bases are TGTGCCAGCAGTAGCCCAGGGGGCGCCTTTAACTATGGCTACACCTTC.

V is TRBV7-8 and J is TRBJ2-1; D uncertain. The germline V and J ends were trimmed by 0 bases and 7 bases, with 7 bases remaining between them. Per germline, CDR1 SGHVS and CDR2 FQNEAQ. This CDR3 is built from 13 residues. The CDR3 DNA follows: TGTGCCAGCAGCTTAGCGCCTCCGAATGAGCAGTTCTTC. Residues: CASSLAPPNEQFF.

This chain joins TRBV7-9 and TRBJ2-7; TRBD2 might be the D (7 bases). The ends were cut back, 5 bases at V and 2 bases at J, with 16 bases in the middle. The CDR3 has 15 amino acids. Germline V gene lookup returns CDR1 SEHNR and CDR2 FQNEAQ (reference sequence). The CDR3 sequence is CASSRSGGSTYEQYF. CDR3 DNA: TGTGCCAGCAGCAGATCGGGGGGCAGCACCTACGAGCAGTACTTC.

This chain joins TRBV18 and TRBJ2-3; 9 nucleotides match TRBD1. V shed 0 bases and J 5 bases; nucleotides not matched to a gene: 3. Germline V gene sequence: CDR1 KGHSH, CDR2 LQKENI. CDR3 length: 15 amino acids. This CDR3 is CASSPPPGQGDTQYF. The CDR3 coding sequence is TGTGCCAGCTCACCACCGCCGGGACAGGGAGATACGCAGTATTTT.

The chain recombines TRBV13 with TRBJ1-6; 9 nucleotides agree with TRBD1. The CDR3 spans 15 residues. The trim removed 6 bases at V and 8 bases at J, leaving 8 bases unmatched. The V gene's germline CDR1 is PRHDT and CDR2 FYEKMQ (reference sequence). This CDR3 reads CASSWTGVVHSPLHF. The CDR3 DNA sequence: TGTGCCAGCAGTTGGACAGGGGTGGTCCATTCACCCCTCCACTTT.

This rearrangement joins TRBV2 to TRBJ2-3, with unresolved D. Germline loops: CDR1 SNHLY, CDR2 FYNNEI. Deletions cut 3 bases from V and 0 bases from J, with 13 bases between. CDR3 length: 16 residues. The CDR3 DNA sequence: TGTGCCAGCAGTGAGGTATCTTCTGGCAGCACAGATACGCAGTATTTT. Translated, it gives CASSEVSSGSTDTQYF.

The V and J genes are TRBV6-4 and TRBJ2-5; tentative D call: TRBD1 (7 bases). V gave up 2 bases and J gave up 0 bases, with 13 bases separating them. This CDR3 is built from 16 residues. The germline V gene has CDR1 MRHNA and CDR2 SNTAGT. The CDR3 coding sequence is TGTGCCAGCAGTGACGGAGGGGACAGATACCAAGAGACCCAGTACTTC. Amino acids: CASSDGGDRYQETQYF.

The CDR3 loop reads CASRRQGLNELFF. The CDR3, as DNA: TGTGCCAGCAGGAGACAGGGGCTGAATGAACTGTTTTTT. J is TRBJ1-4 and V is TRBV6-5; the match to TRBD1 covers 8 bases. CDR1 is MNHEY, CDR2 SVGAGI, per germline. After removal of 6 bases from V and 12 bases from J, the junction contained 9 bases not matched to a gene. The CDR3 runs to 13 residues.

This clone has a handful of counts. This same CDR3 is encoded by further DNA sequences in the sample. The rearrangement links TRBV4-1 to TRBJ1-1; D gene uncertain. The germline gives CDR1 MGHRA, CDR2 YSYEKL. The CDR3 has 16 residues. The V end lost 0 bases, the J end lost 4 bases, and 15 bases lay between the germline ends. In DNA, the CDR3 is TGCGCCAGCAGCCAAGATCACCGGGCTGGTGGCACTGAAGCTTTCTTT. Its translation: CASSQDHRAGGTEAFF.

The sample holds a few counts of this clone. The DNA for the CDR3 is TGTGCCTGGAGTGTGGGCAGGGTGAATGAGCAGTTCTTC. It codes for CAWSVGRVNEQFF. The V gene is TRBV30, the J gene TRBJ2-1; TRBD1 might be the D (5 bases). CDR1 and CDR2 from the germline V gene are GTSNPN and SVGIG (reference sequence). The CDR3 sequence is 13 residues long. V lost 0 bases to trimming and J lost 7 bases, with 10 bases between them. Combining the CDR3 with reference TRBV30 and TRBJ2-1 gives the whole variable domain SQTIHQWPATLVQPVGSPLSLECTVEGTSNPNLYWYRQAAGRGLQLLFYSVGIGQISSEVPQNLSASRPQDRQFILSSKKLLLSDSGFYLCAWSVGRVNEQFFGPGTRLTVL.

Details on this clone: The same CDR3 also results from other DNA sequences found in this sample. The rearrangement links TRBV5-1 to TRBJ2-7, with 9 bases that match TRBD1. The trim removed 0 bases at V and 2 bases at J, leaving 3 bases unmatched. The CDR3 is made up of 15 amino acids. Germline values: CDR1 SGHRS, CDR2 YFSETQ. The CDR3 sequence: CASSLEGQGPYEQYF. For the CDR3, the DNA is TGCGCCAGCAGCTTGGAGGGACAGGGTCCCTACGAGCAGTACTTC.

This clone was recorded once. Other DNA sequences in this specimen translate into the identical CDR3. CDR3 DNA: TGTGCCAGCAGCGCCGGGACAGGTGGGTCCTACGAGCAGTACTTC. This gives the protein CASSAGTGGSYEQYF. The chain joins TRBV6-5 to TRBJ2-7; 8 nucleotides agree with TRBD1. J was trimmed by 1 base and V by 6 bases; bases with no gene match: 8. The CDR3 length is 15 residues. CDR1 and CDR2 (germline): MNHEY, SVGAGI.

V usage is TRBV5-1 and J usage is TRBJ2-7, with D uncertain. The CDR3 extends over 13 amino acids. V was clipped by 4 bases and J by 7 bases, with 15 bases between them. Germline values: CDR1 SGHRS, CDR2 YFSETQ. DNA of the CDR3: TGCGCCAGCAGCCCCGGACCCCAAAATGAGCAGTACTTC. Translation gives CASSPGPQNEQYF.